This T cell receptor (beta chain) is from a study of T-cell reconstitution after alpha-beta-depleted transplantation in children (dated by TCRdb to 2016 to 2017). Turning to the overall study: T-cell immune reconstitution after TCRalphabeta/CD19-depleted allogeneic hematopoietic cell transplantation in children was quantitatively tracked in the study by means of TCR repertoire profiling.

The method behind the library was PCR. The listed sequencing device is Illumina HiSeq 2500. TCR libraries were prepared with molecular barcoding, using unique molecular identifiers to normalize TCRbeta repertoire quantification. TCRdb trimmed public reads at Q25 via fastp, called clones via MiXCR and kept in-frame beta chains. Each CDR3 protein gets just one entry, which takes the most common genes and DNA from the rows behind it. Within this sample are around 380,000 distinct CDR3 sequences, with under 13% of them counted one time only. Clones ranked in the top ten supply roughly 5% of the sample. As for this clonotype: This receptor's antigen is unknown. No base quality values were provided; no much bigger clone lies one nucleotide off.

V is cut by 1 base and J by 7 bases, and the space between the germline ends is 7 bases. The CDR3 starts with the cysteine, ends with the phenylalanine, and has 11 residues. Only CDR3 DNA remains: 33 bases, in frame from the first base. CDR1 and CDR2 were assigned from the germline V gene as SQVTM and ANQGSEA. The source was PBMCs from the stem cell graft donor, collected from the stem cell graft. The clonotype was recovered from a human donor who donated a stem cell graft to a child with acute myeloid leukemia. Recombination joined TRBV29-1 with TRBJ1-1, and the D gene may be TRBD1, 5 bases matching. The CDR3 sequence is CSVEVQGEAFF. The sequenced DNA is TGCAGCGTTGAAGTCCAGGGTGAAGCTTTCTTT.